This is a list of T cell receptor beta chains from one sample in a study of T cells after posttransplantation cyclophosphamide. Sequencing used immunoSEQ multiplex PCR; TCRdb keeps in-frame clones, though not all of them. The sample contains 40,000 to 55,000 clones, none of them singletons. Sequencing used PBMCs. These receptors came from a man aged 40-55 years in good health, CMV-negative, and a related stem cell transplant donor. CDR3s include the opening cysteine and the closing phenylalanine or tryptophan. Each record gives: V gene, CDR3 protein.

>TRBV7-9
CASTQQVWGVEKLFF
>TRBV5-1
CASSLDRGRTGELFF
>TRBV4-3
CASSQEASFNEKLFF
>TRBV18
CASSLLDKDTQYF
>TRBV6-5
CASGGLAARSYEQYF
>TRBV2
CASTSGGYEQYF
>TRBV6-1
CASSRADTQYF
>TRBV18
CASSPRSRDTEAFF
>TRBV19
CASSIGAGASNQPQHF
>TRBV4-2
CASSQAQLAPEQFF
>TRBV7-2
CASSQSGGAETQYF
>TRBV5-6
CASSPFGQVPNEQFF
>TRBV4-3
CASSQDLDQGSNEKLFF
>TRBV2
CASTYSSPLHF
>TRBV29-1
CSVGTGDSYGYTF
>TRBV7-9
CASSLSYEQYF
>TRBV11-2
CASTTSGSYNEQFF
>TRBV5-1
CASSSAFANTGELFF
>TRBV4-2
CASSFFKREGTDTQYF
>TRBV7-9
CASSPVGRGPPYEQYF
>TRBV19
CASNRLGSYNEQFF
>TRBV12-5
CASGLISGSSNGLGQPQHF
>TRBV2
CASSEIGGGSPLHF
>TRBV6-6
CARATGHRFF